The rows below give T cell receptor beta chains drawn from one sample of a study of blood T cells in healthy people across ages. TCRdb re-called the 5' RACE reads with MiXCR, one entry per CDR3 protein. The data show over 1,500,000 distinct CDR3 sequences, 49% seen once. Material: blood. The source of these receptors is a woman aged 40 to 50 in good health. Each CDR3 is given with its conserved first and last residue. D genes are given only for firm matches. Clone size is not always given. Where it is, it says once, few, many or a class for expanded clones.

clone size,V gene,D gene,J gene,CDR3 length,CDR3 DNA,CDR3 protein
.,TRBV6-5,TRBD1,TRBJ1-6,15,TGTGCCAGCAGTCCCCTGACAGGGGGCAATTCACCCCTCCACTTT,CASSPLTGGNSPLHF
.,TRBV6-5,.,TRBJ2-6,16,TGTGCCAGCAGTTTTGCTTGGGGCTCTGGGGCCAACGTCCTGACTTTC,CASSFAWGSGANVLTF
few,TRBV7-2,.,TRBJ2-7,14,TGTGCCAGCAGCTTAGTATGGAGGGGGGACGAGCAGTACTTC,CASSLVWRGDEQYF
.,TRBV5-1,TRBD1,TRBJ2-5,14,TGCGCCAGCAGCGCCCGGACAGGGGAAGGGACCCAGTACTTC,CASSARTGEGTQYF
.,TRBV7-2,TRBD2,TRBJ2-1,15,TGTGCCAGCTCCCAAATCCGGGGGGGCGTGGATGAGCAGTTCTTC,CASSQIRGGVDEQFF
.,TRBV29-1,TRBD1,TRBJ2-5,12,TGCAGCGCTCAGGACAGGGGAAATGAGCAGTACTTC,CSAQDRGNEQYF
.,TRBV7-2,.,TRBJ1-2,13,TGTGCCAGCAGCCAAGACAGGACGTATGGCTACACCTTC,CASSQDRTYGYTF
once,TRBV9,TRBD1,TRBJ2-3,15,TGTGCCAGCAGCGCCGGGACAGGGAACGCAGATGCGCAGTATTTT,CASSAGTGNADAQYF
few,TRBV29-1,.,TRBJ1-4,13,TGCAGCGTTGAAGAACTTGGTAGAGGGAAACTGTTTTTT,CSVEELGRGKLFF
.,TRBV28,.,TRBJ1-2,12,TGTGCCAGCAGCGACCTTAACTATGGCTACACCTTC,CASSDLNYGYTF
.,TRBV23-1,.,TRBJ2-1,16,TGCGCCAGCAGTCAATTCTACACGAAACGAAACAATGAGCAGTTCTTC,CASSQFYTKRNNEQFF
.,TRBV27,TRBD2,TRBJ2-7,15,TGTGCCAGCAGTTTAGCGGCGGGGGGATACTGCGAGCGGTACTTC,CASSLAAGGYCERYF
.,TRBV6-2/TRBV6-3,.,TRBJ2-3,14,TGTGCCAGCAGTTACGCTAGCAGACCAGATACGCAGTATTTT,CASSYASRPDTQYF